This is a list of T cell receptor beta chains from one sample in a study of blood T cells in healthy people across ages. TCRdb used MiXCR to reprocess the 5' RACE reads, holding one entry per CDR3 protein. The sample records some 1.5 million distinct CDR3 sequences, about 45% being singletons. The sequencing input was blood. These receptors came from a young woman in good health. CDR3s leave out the opening cysteine and the closing phenylalanine or tryptophan.

TRBJ2-3 | TRBV7-2 | ASSPTRHRTDTQY
TRBJ2-2 | TRBV6-5 | ASIGTASLYTGELF
TRBJ1-5 | TRBV6-1 | ASSEISLNQPQH
- | TRBV20-1 | SARKGLAGGNLYNEQY
TRBJ2-1 | TRBV4-3 | ASSPWDDSDNEQF
TRBJ2-7 | TRBV20-1 | SARVVRRTRYEQY
TRBJ2-3 | TRBV4-1 | ASSQVLRTSPSTDTQY
TRBJ1-6 | TRBV27 | ASSGGTAYNSPLH
TRBJ1-4 | TRBV6-5 | ASSYSRDCGLF
TRBJ1-4 | TRBV28 | ASSGDRRKLF